Listed here are 21 T cell receptor beta chains from one sample, sequenced in a study of cytomegalovirus exposure and HLA in healthy donors. With 60 Vbeta and 13 Jbeta primers, the PCR was carried out. The protocol was immunoSEQ multiplex PCR, while the TCRdb copy is restricted to in-frame clones and leaves out a portion. Found here are 120,000 or so clones, over 60% of them singletons; the top ten hold 1.5% to 2%. Specimen: PBMCs. The receptor set was obtained from a man aged 18 to 29 in good health and CMV-seronegative.

The CDR3 loop reads CAWTDGGRNTEAFF. DNA for the CDR3: TGTGCCTGGACCGATGGGGGGAGGAACACTGAAGCTTTCTTT. The chain recombines TRBV30 with TRBJ1-1; weak D call: TRBD1 (5 bases). This CDR3 comprises 14 residues. In germline, CDR1 is GTSNPN, CDR2 SVGIG (reference sequence). Trimming removed 4 bases at V and 1 base at J, with 13 bases between.

The chain is built from TRBV29-1 and TRBJ2-2; 8 nucleotides match TRBD2. The germline V gene has CDR1 SQVTM and CDR2 ANQGSEA. The CDR3 runs 16 residues. With V trimmed by 6 bases and J by 3 bases, 12 bases remained unmatched. This CDR3 is CSVRAGRALDTGELFF. For the CDR3, the DNA is TGCAGCGTCCGGGCCGGGAGGGCCCTCGACACCGGGGAGCTGTTTTTT.

The V gene is TRBV4-3, the J gene TRBJ1-6, with D possibly TRBD1 on 6 matching bases. Trimming took off 2 bases at V and 0 bases at J, with 8 bases between the two ends. This CDR3 comprises 16 residues. Germline CDR1 reads LGHNA; CDR2 reads YSLEER. The CDR3 loop is CASSQRRGSYNSPLHF. The CDR3 coding sequence is TGCGCCAGCAGCCAACGCAGGGGCTCCTATAATTCACCCCTCCACTTT.

This chain uses TRBV9 with TRBJ2-1, with a tentative D call TRBD2 (6 bases). The CDR3 is made up of 14 amino acids. Trimming shortened V by 4 bases and J by 8 bases, and 16 bases separated the two germline ends. CDR1 SGDLS and CDR2 YYNGEE come from the germline V gene. CDR3 DNA: TGTGCCAGCAGCACCCCTGGAGGGGACGATGAGCAGTTCTTC. Translated, it gives CASSTPGGDDEQFF.

This chain uses TRBV4-1 with TRBJ2-5; 7 bases match TRBD2. The closer fit of TRBJ2-7 to the DNA end suggests the J call may be wrong. The length of the CDR3 is 15 residues. Germline CDR1 reads MGHRA; CDR2 reads YSYEKL. The DNA of the CDR3 is TGCGCCAGCAGCCAATCGCCTAGCGGAGCCTACGAGCAGTACTTC. Its translation: CASSQSPSGAYEQYF.

The V call is TRBV19, the J call TRBJ2-7; TRBD2 aligns across 14 bases. J was trimmed by 1 base and V by 8 bases; bases with no gene match: 1. Per germline, CDR1 LNHDA and CDR2 SQIVND (reference sequence). The CDR3 runs to 14 residues. In nucleotides, the CDR3 is TGTGCCAGTCGACTAGCGGGAGGGTCCTACGAGCAGTACTTC. Its protein product is CASRLAGGSYEQYF.

The genes are TRBV7-9 and TRBJ1-5, with a weak D call TRBD1 (5 bases). The ends were cut back, 2 bases at V and 4 bases at J, with 9 bases in the middle. This CDR3 has 14 amino acids. Germline values: CDR1 SEHNR, CDR2 FQNEAQ (reference sequence). CDR3: CASSLTGGNQPQHF. CDR3 nucleotide sequence: TGTGCCAGCAGCTTAACGGGGGGGAATCAGCCCCAGCATTTT.

The chain joins TRBV30 to TRBJ1-2, with 9 bases aligning to TRBD1. Trimming at V came to 4 bases and at J to 4 bases, leaving 7 bases not matched to a gene. The CDR3 runs 14 residues. Germline values: CDR1 GTSNPN, CDR2 SVGIG (reference sequence). CDR3 in amino acids: CAWTHRGQSYGYTF. The CDR3 DNA follows: TGTGCCTGGACCCACAGGGGGCAGAGCTATGGCTACACCTTC.

The chain has TRBV19 and TRBJ2-1; 7 nucleotides match TRBD1. Germline lookup yields CDR1 LNHDA and CDR2 SQIVND (reference sequence). This CDR3 spans 18 amino acids. V was pared by 1 base and J by 1 base, with 10 bases of the junction left unmatched. CDR3 amino acids: CASSIGQGSRRSYNEQFF. The CDR3 coding sequence is TGTGCCAGTAGTATAGGACAGGGTTCACGCCGGTCCTACAATGAGCAGTTCTTC.

The CDR3 loop reads CAWRVTGSGDTGELFF. The CDR3 DNA follows: TGTGCCTGGAGAGTTACAGGGAGTGGGGACACCGGGGAGCTGTTTTTT. The V call is TRBV30, the J call TRBJ2-2; maybe TRBD1 (6 bases). V was trimmed by 3 bases and J by 3 bases, leaving 17 bases between them. The CDR3 contains 16 residues. The V gene's germline CDR1 is GTSNPN and CDR2 SVGIG (reference sequence).

In this sample, this clone turned up once. The rearrangement links TRBV27 to TRBJ2-5; TRBD2 is a possible D gene (5 bases). The CDR3 covers 15 residues. The V gene lost 5 bases and the J gene lost 3 bases, with 16 bases spanning the gap. Germline values: CDR1 MNHEY, CDR2 SMNVEV (reference sequence). In nucleotides, the CDR3 is TGTGCCAGCAGTCCAGGATCGGCGGGCGAAGAGACCCAGTACTTC. It encodes CASSPGSAGEETQYF.

The chain employs TRBV7-9 and TRBJ1-2, with D uncertain. V shed 4 bases and J shed 1 base, with 13 bases lying between them. Germline CDR1 reads SEHNR; CDR2 reads FQNEAQ (reference sequence). The CDR3 totals 15 residues. The CDR3 DNA reads as TGTGCCAGCAGCTCCGGTTTCCGGGATAACTATGGCTACACCTTC. Its translation: CASSSGFRDNYGYTF.

This clone was seen more than once but under ten times. V is TRBV30 and J is TRBJ1-2; D possibly corresponds to TRBD1 (5 bases). This CDR3 is built from 14 residues. Per the germline V gene, CDR1 is GTSNPN and CDR2 is SVGIG (reference sequence). Trimming pared 2 bases from V and 5 bases from J, leaving 15 bases between. CDR3 sequence (DNA): TGTGCCTGGAGTATGTTGGGGGGGAGGTATGGCTACACCTTC. Amino acid sequence: CAWSMLGGRYGYTF.

The chain has TRBV7-6 and TRBJ2-3, with 7 bases that match TRBD2. The CDR3 is made up of 16 amino acids. The V segment lost 0 bases and the J segment 3 bases; nucleotides outside the gene matches: 6. Germline V gives CDR1 SGHVS, CDR2 FNYEAQ. CDR3 coding DNA: TGTGCCAGCAGCTTAGCTTTAGCGGGTCTTACAGATACGCAGTATTTT. It translates to CASSLALAGLTDTQYF.

As for this clone: The junction shows a germline mismatch at one end, possibly a read error. V and J are TRBV7-9 and TRBJ1-1; no reliable D call. The CDR3 loop spans 16 amino acids. Germline V gene data show CDR1 as SEHNR and CDR2 as FQNEAQ (reference sequence). Written as DNA, the CDR3 is TGTTCCAGCAGCTTACCGCAGGCTGGTAAGGATACTGAAGCTTTCTTT. Translation gives CSSSLPQAGKDTEAFF.

This clone occurred a few times. The chain employs TRBV7-6 and TRBJ1-1; no clear D gene. The ends were cut back, 7 bases at V and 2 bases at J, with 14 bases in the middle. Per the germline V gene, CDR1 is SGHVS and CDR2 is FNYEAQ. This CDR3 spans 14 amino acids. Written as DNA, the CDR3 is TGTGCCAGCATCCAGAACCCCTCCAACACTGAAGCTTTCTTT. This translates into CASIQNPSNTEAFF.

This clone came up a few times. The J gene is TRBJ2-1, the V gene TRBV4-1, with TRBD1 as a possible D gene (5 bases). This CDR3 is 14 amino acids long. V dropped 1 base and J dropped 9 bases, with 13 bases sitting between them. Germline V gene lookup returns CDR1 MGHRA and CDR2 YSYEKL. DNA of the CDR3: TGCGCCAGCAGCCAAGGTCCAGGGTCAACTGAGCAGTTCTTC. Its protein product is CASSQGPGSTEQFF.

This chain links TRBV5-6 with TRBJ1-6; D is uncertain. Germline V gene data show CDR1 as SGHDT and CDR2 as YYEEEE. V gave up 0 bases and J gave up 6 bases, with 10 bases separating them. This CDR3 has 15 residues. The CDR3 DNA sequence: TGTGCCAGCAGCTTGGCTGGGCTATTTAATTCACCCCTCCACTTT. This sequence encodes CASSLAGLFNSPLHF.

This chain connects TRBV7-9 to TRBJ2-1, with D possibly being TRBD1 (5 bases). This CDR3 has 10 amino acids. Germline values: CDR1 SEHNR, CDR2 FQNEAQ (reference sequence). The germline V and J ends were trimmed by 8 bases and 10 bases, with 9 bases remaining between them. Here the CDR3 reads CASESGEQFF. The DNA of the CDR3 is TGTGCCAGCGAGTCAGGGGAGCAGTTCTTC.

The rearrangement uses TRBV16 and TRBJ2-5, with D unclear. This CDR3 is built from 15 residues. V gave up 2 bases and J gave up 1 base, with 11 bases separating them. Germline CDR1 and CDR2: KGHSY and FQNENV. In nucleotides, the CDR3 is TGTGCCAGCAGCCAAGTCAGAGGTTTCCAAGAGACCCAGTACTTC. Its protein is CASSQVRGFQETQYF.

The CDR3 sequence: CASSPLGVTNTGELFF. Here the CDR3 DNA reads TGTGCCAGCTCACCATTGGGCGTAACGAACACCGGGGAGCTGTTTTTT. The rearrangement links TRBV18 to TRBJ2-2, with D uncertain. CDR1 is KGHSH and CDR2 is LQKENI in the germline V gene. This CDR3 comprises 16 residues. Trimming removed 2 bases at V and 0 bases at J, with 10 bases between. Full variable domain (missing parts from reference TRBV18 and TRBJ2-2): NAGVMQNPRHLVRRRGQEARLRCSPMKGHSHVYWYRQLPEEGLKFMVYLQKENIIDESGMPKERFSAEFPKEGPSILRIQQVVRGDSAAYFCASSPLGVTNTGELFFGEGSRLTVL.